This T cell receptor beta chain stems from a study of OX40 agonist ivuxolimab in advanced cancers. This table comes from immunoSEQ multiplex PCR, and its TCRdb copy is limited to in-frame clones, with some not included. The table has about 110,000 clones, around 90% seen once. V was shortened by 0 bases and J by 3 bases, with 12 bases between the two germline ends. The CDR3 runs 15 residues. Germline CDR1 SGDLS, CDR2 YYNGEE. This clone was detected once. This receptor was obtained from an adult with an advanced solid tumor such as melanoma, head and neck, liver or kidney cancer. This sample comprised CD4+ or CD8+ T cells sorted from blood, obtained in a trial of the OX40 agonist ivuxolimab. This chain joins TRBV9 and TRBJ1-1; possibly TRBD1 for D (6 bases). This CDR3 reads CASSVDPPGDTEAFF. The CDR3 bases are TGTGCCAGCAGCGTAGATCCCCCAGGGGACACTGAAGCTTTCTTT.